These T cell receptor beta chains were read from a single sample in a study of identical twins. MiXCR was run by TCRdb on the 5' RACE reads, yielding one entry per CDR3 protein. The sample lists 250,000 or so distinct CDR3 sequences, roughly 7% occurring once. These same records also appear under a second study, on yellow fever vaccine responses in identical twins.

The material sequenced was memory (CD45RO+) T cells sorted from blood. The receptors originated from a woman between 18 and 30 years old in good health. Each CDR3 is given with its conserved first and last residue. A D gene is named only where the DNA matches it firmly. Clone size is given for some rows only: seen once, a few or many times, or a class if the clone is expanded.

v_gene: TRBV11-2; d_gene: -; abundance: many; j_gene: TRBJ2-3; CDR3aa: CASSVQLRDTQYF; CDR3nt: TGTGCCAGCAGCGTCCAGCTCCGGGATACGCAGTATTTT
v_gene: TRBV11-3; d_gene: -; abundance: -; j_gene: TRBJ1-6; CDR3aa: CASSHRSNSPLHF; CDR3nt: TGTGCCAGCAGCCACAGGAGCAATTCACCCCTCCACTTT
v_gene: TRBV12-5; d_gene: -; abundance: -; j_gene: TRBJ2-1; CDR3aa: CASEQAFEQFF; CDR3nt: TGTGCTAGTGAGCAGGCCTTTGAGCAGTTCTTC
v_gene: TRBV7-9; d_gene: -; abundance: -; j_gene: TRBJ2-2; CDR3aa: CASSLAAAWTGELFF; CDR3nt: TGTGCCAGCAGCTTAGCCGCCGCCTGGACCGGGGAGCTGTTTTTT
v_gene: TRBV5-1; d_gene: -; abundance: many; j_gene: TRBJ1-4; CDR3aa: CASSWTVGEKLFF; CDR3nt: TGCGCCAGCAGCTGGACGGTTGGCGAAAAACTGTTTTTT
v_gene: TRBV20-1; d_gene: -; abundance: many; j_gene: TRBJ1-1; CDR3aa: CSARRELMNTEAFF; CDR3nt: TGCAGTGCTAGAAGGGAATTAATGAACACTGAAGCTTTCTTT
v_gene: TRBV3-1; d_gene: TRBD2; abundance: -; j_gene: TRBJ2-3; CDR3aa: CASSQGTREGTDTQYF; CDR3nt: TGTGCCAGCAGCCAAGGGACTCGGGAGGGCACAGATACGCAGTATTTT
v_gene: TRBV3-1; d_gene: -; abundance: few; j_gene: TRBJ1-2; CDR3aa: CASSQGVTGNSYGYTF; CDR3nt: TGTGCCAGCAGCCAAGGGGTTACAGGGAATTCCTATGGCTACACCTTC
v_gene: TRBV5-1; d_gene: TRBD2; abundance: many; j_gene: TRBJ2-3; CDR3aa: CASSLDGLAGRFTDTQYF; CDR3nt: TGCGCCAGCAGCCTGGATGGACTAGCGGGCCGCTTCACAGATACGCAGTATTTT
v_gene: TRBV5-6; d_gene: TRBD2; abundance: many; j_gene: TRBJ2-5; CDR3aa: CASSEGTSQETQYF; CDR3nt: TGTGCCAGCAGCGAAGGGACTAGCCAAGAGACCCAGTACTTC
v_gene: TRBV29-1; d_gene: -; abundance: -; j_gene: TRBJ2-7; CDR3aa: CSVRFTSPYEQYF; CDR3nt: TGCAGCGTGAGGTTTACCTCCCCCTACGAGCAGTACTTC